This TCR beta chain was captured by sequencing in a study of T cell repertoires in cytomegalovirus infection. Study information: Carrying CMV and the relevant HLA type showed in public TCR beta signatures.

TCRdb itself ran the reads through MiXCR, one entry per CDR3 protein. Here the sample spans under 300,000 distinct CDR3 sequences, roughly 12% being singletons. Broader study findings: Clonotypes of TCR beta that were HLA-C-restricted and CMV-specific dominated the ex vivo response. CMV carriers having the relevant HLA were flagged by cumulative public TCR beta family frequency.

Trimming removed 5 bases from V and 6 bases from J, with 13 bases in between. Germline V CDR1 and CDR2: SGHTA, FQGNSA. This CDR3 comprises 13 residues. The table lists this clonotype with many counts. Its antigen is still unknown. This sequence was found in a human donor in good health (CMV status not recorded). Some clones in this sample may be carry-over from other donors' samples. The source material was PBMCs. The chain uses TRBV7-2 and TRBJ1-2, with D uncertain. The CDR3, as DNA: TGTGCCAGCAGCGAAGACGGGTTAAATGGCTACACCTTC. It encodes CASSEDGLNGYTF.